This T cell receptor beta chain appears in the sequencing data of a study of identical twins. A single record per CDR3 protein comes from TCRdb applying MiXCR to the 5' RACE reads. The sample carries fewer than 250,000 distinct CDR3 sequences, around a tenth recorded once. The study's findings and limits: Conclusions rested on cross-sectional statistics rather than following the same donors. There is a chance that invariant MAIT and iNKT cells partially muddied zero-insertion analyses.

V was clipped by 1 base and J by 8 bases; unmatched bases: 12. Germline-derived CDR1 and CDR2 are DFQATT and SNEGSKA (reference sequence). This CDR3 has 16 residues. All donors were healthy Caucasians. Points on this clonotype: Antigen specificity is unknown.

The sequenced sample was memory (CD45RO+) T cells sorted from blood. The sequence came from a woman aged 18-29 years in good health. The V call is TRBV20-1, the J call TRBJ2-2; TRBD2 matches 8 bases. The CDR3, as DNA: TGCAGTGCTAGAGTTCCGGAGCGGGGGCAGGGGGGGGAGCTGTTTTTT. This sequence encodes CSARVPERGQGGELFF.